The entry below describes one TCR beta chain. These data belong to a study of T-cell reconstitution after alpha-beta-depleted transplantation in children. In germline, CDR1 is SGHTA, CDR2 FQGNSA. V lost 5 bases and J lost 1; bases outside the gene matches: 4. This CDR3 is 15 amino acids long. TCRbeta library construction was performed incorporating unique molecular identifiers. TCRdb processed the PCR reads anew with MiXCR; each CDR3 protein has one entry. The table includes about 540,000 distinct CDR3 sequences, approximately 20% detected once. The specimen comprised PBMCs from the stem cell graft donor, sampled from the stem cell graft. This sequence was found in a human donor who donated a stem cell graft to a child with acute lymphoblastic leukemia. The rearrangement joins TRBV7-2 to TRBJ2-7, with TRBD2 identical over 11 bases. CDR3 amino acids: CASSITSGRSYEQYF. CDR3 in DNA: TGTGCCAGCAGCATTACTAGCGGGAGATCCTACGAGCAGTACTTC.